This T cell receptor beta chain derives from a study of T cells after yellow fever vaccination. Notes on the study in general: Secondary responses were weaker yet peaked faster, day 5 versus 15.

TCRdb reprocessed the 5' RACE reads via MiXCR and lists one record per CDR3 protein. The sample has around 610,000 distinct CDR3 sequences, approximately 12% seen once. The CDR3 has 13 amino acids. Per the germline V gene, CDR1 is MNHNS and CDR2 is SASEGT. V dropped 4 bases and J dropped 4 bases, with 9 bases sitting between them. This clonotype was counted only a few times. Its antigen is as yet unknown. The source of this sequence is a man under 40 who received the YFV17D yellow fever vaccine. Sequencing used PBMCs, obtained on the day of the yellow fever booster vaccination. The J gene is TRBJ2-3, the V gene TRBV6-1; D is ambiguous. The CDR3 region is CASSALWADTQYF. CDR3 sequence (DNA): TGTGCCAGCAGTGCTTTGTGGGCAGATACGCAGTATTTT.